This T cell receptor (beta chain) was profiled in a study of cytomegalovirus exposure and HLA in healthy donors. The V gene's germline CDR1 is SGDLS and CDR2 YYNGEE. Trimming took 4 bases from V and 4 from J; bases not matched to a gene: 4. The CDR3 consists of 15 residues. This clone was counted only a few times. Its antigen remains unidentified. Study-level points and caveats: In a later analysis, V- and J-gene trimming of beta chains associated with a DCLRE1C missense variant, replicated independently. In vitro data verified a few CMV-associated chains as specific for CMV antigens. Rare TCR sequences dominated, though some public TCRs recurred in many donors. Some TCR beta chains (about 180 of them) were listed as cytomegalovirus-associated.

PCR primers comprised 60 Vbeta and 13 Jbeta primers. Some clones are missing from TCRdb's copy, which holds only in-frame ones; the method was immunoSEQ multiplex PCR. The sample records some 200,000 clones, approximately 70% being singletons. The sample taken for sequencing was PBMCs. The chain is built from TRBV9 and TRBJ2-1, with 11 positions matching TRBD2. The origin of this receptor is a man in his forties in good health and CMV-seropositive. The CDR3 DNA follows: TGTGCCAGCAGCCAGGGACTAGCGGTATACAATGAGCAGTTCTTC. As protein: CASSQGLAVYNEQFF.